The text below deals with one T cell receptor (beta chain). This receptor's antigen is unknown. Base qualities are missing; no much larger clone stands one base away. These data originate in a study of blood T cell repertoires in COVID-19 (dated by TCRdb to 2018 to 2020). Turning to the overall study: Samples from collaborators originated in the United States, Italy and Spain and spanned both the acute and convalescent phases of COVID-19. The prospective study material was composed of cDNA or gDNA derived from T cells, B-cell-depleted T cells, or PBMCs. The dataset comprised deeply sampled blood TCRbeta repertoires from subjects exposed to, actively infected with, or recovered from COVID-19. A freely available public database, intended as a resource for researchers studying the immune response to SARS-CoV-2, is where the repertoires were released. The samples were drawn from the first 160 participants of the ongoing ImmuneRACE study and from 1,200 or so subjects provided by 6 global collaborators. The sample metadata nearly always contained a de-identified subject ID, COVID-19 status, age in years and sex. Where available, HLA class I and class II types were taken from metadata supplied by the sample provider and were not determined by assay-based typing.

What the research found in general, with its limitations: The quantity of clinical and demographic metadata differed by source and by participant and was supplied without curation.

The immunoSEQ Assay, a bias-controlled multiplex PCR, was used to amplify TCRbeta CDR3 regions from genomic DNA. Processing in the source paper ran as follows. The number of nucleated cells in each sample was estimated from the amplification of reference gene primers within the assay. To quantify the absolute abundance of each unique TCRbeta CDR3 rearrangement, sequence reads were collapsed and filtered. For each sample, productive Simpson clonality was calculated as the square root of Simpson's diversity index across productive rearrangements. This immuneACCESS table, as held by TCRdb, lists in-frame sequences with V and J called but not all clones. Of the missing ones, under half trace to an unresolved V gene in checked studies; the others have no known cause. The DNA was the basis for D and trimming; V, J and clone size are from that table. This sample holds about 250,000 clones; 65% to 90% were observed only once. The ten largest clones add up to about 8.2% of the sample.

Measured from the cysteine to the phenylalanine, the CDR3 is 15 residues long. Here the CDR3 DNA is all that survives: 45 bases in frame from base 1. The V end loses 2 bases and the J end loses 4 bases, and a stretch of 16 bases separates them. As encoded in the germline V gene (reference sequence), CDR1 is SGHNT while CDR2 is YYREEE. In the prospective study, participants were about 18 to 95 years old, resided in 20 to 30 geographic areas of the United States, and were enrolled through a virtual design. Cohort assignment in the prospective study relied on participant-reported clinical history from a screening survey and a study questionnaire. In the prospective study, whole blood, serum and a nasopharyngeal or oropharyngeal swab were collected from each participant by mobile phlebotomists. Additional blood draws and questionnaires over an approximately 2-month period could optionally be provided by prospective study participants. Blood samples from the prospective study were shipped frozen or at room temperature prior to DNA extraction.

The TCR comes from a woman aged 45 to 65 with acute COVID-19. The chain is encoded by TRBV5-4 joined to TRBJ2-7, and the D gene may be TRBD1, 6 bases matching. Sequencing input: PBMCs or T cells enriched from blood (not recorded which). The DNA sequence reads TGTGCCAGCAGCTTAACCGGGACACAACAGTACGAGCAGTACTTC. Its translation reads: CASSLTGTQQYEQYF.